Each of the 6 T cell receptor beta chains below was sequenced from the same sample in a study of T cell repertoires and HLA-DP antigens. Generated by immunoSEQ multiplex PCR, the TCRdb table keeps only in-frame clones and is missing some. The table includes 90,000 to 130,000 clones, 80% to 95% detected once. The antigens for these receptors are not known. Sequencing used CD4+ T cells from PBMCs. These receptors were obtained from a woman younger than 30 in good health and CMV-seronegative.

The CDR3 DNA sequence: TGTGCCAGCAGCTTAGAGGGGCACGCTGGAAACACCATATATTTT. It codes for CASSLEGHAGNTIYF. The chain has TRBV11-2 and TRBJ1-3, with a weak D call TRBD1 (5 bases). The V end lost 0 bases, the J end lost 2 bases, and 8 bases lay between the germline ends. This CDR3 spans 15 amino acids. Germline lookup yields CDR1 SGHAT and CDR2 FQNNGV.

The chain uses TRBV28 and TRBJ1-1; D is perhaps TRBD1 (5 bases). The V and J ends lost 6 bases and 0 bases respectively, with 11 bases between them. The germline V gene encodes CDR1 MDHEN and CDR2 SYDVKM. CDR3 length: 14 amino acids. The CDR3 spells CASSPGQMNTEAFF. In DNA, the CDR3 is TGTGCCAGCAGCCCAGGACAAATGAACACTGAAGCTTTCTTT.

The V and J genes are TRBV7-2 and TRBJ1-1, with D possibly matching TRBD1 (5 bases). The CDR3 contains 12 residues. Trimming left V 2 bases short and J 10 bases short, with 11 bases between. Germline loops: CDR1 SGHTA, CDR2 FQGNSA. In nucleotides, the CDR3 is TGTGCCAGCAGCTTACGGGGCTGGGGAGCTTTCTTT. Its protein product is CASSLRGWGAFF.

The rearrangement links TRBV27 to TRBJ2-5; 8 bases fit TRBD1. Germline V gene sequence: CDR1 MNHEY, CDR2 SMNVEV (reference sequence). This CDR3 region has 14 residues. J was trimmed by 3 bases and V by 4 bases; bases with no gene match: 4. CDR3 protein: CASSSGTGKETQYF. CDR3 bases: TGTGCCAGCAGTTCCGGGACAGGAAAAGAGACCCAGTACTTC.

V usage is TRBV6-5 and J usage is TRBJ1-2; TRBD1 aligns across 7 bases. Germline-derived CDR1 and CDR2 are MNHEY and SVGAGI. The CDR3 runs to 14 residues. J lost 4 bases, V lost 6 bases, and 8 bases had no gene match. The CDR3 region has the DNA TGTGCCAGCAGCCGACAGGGTATTGGCTATGGCTACACCTTC. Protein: CASSRQGIGYGYTF.

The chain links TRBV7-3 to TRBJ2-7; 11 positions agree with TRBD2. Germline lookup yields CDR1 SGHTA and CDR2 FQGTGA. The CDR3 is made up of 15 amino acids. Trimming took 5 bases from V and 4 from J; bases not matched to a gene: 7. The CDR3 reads CASSPGTSGLYEQYF. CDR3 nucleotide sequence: TGTGCCAGCAGCCCCGGGACTAGCGGACTGTACGAGCAGTACTTC. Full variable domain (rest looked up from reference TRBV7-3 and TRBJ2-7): GAGVSQTPSNKVTEKGKYVELRCDPISGHTALYWYRQSLGQGPEFLIYFQGTGAADDSGLPNDRFFAVRPEGSVSTLKIQRTERGDSAVYLCASSPGTSGLYEQYFGPGTRLTVT.